This T cell receptor beta chain comes out of a study of T cell changes during pregnancy in multiple sclerosis. TCRdb's copy holds only in-frame clones and misses some; the assay was immunoSEQ multiplex PCR. The sample contains about 100,000 clones, over 80% of which appear only once. The TCR comes from a female donor with multiple sclerosis, enrolled in a pregnancy study. The source was peripheral blood, collected after pregnancy.

In DNA, the CDR3 is TGTGCCAGCAGCTTAGTTTCCGAGTATAATTCACCCCTCCACTTT. Amino acids: CASSLVSEYNSPLHF. The chain is built from TRBV11-3 and TRBJ1-6; D ambiguous. The CDR3 is 15 amino acids. The V end lost 1 base, the J end lost 4 bases, and 8 bases lay between the germline ends. The germline V gene encodes CDR1 SGHNT and CDR2 YENEEA.